A single sample gave rise to the 15 T cell receptor beta chains below, sequenced in a study of T cell responses to AZD1222 COVID-19 vaccine. Method: immunoSEQ multiplex PCR; TCRdb's copy keeps in-frame clones and lacks some. The repertoire has around 130,000 clones, roughly nine tenths of them found once; the top ten carry around a tenth. The sequenced sample was peripheral blood, obtained 28 days after the second AZD1222 dose. The source is an adult who received the AZD1222 COVID-19 vaccine.

This rearrangement joins TRBV5-1 to TRBJ1-1, with D tentatively TRBD1 (6 bases). Germline V gene lookup returns CDR1 SGHRS and CDR2 YFSETQ. This CDR3 has 15 residues. The V end lost 4 bases, the J end lost 1 base, and 14 bases lay between the germline ends. Here the CDR3 reads CASSPTGQSNTEAFF. The CDR3 DNA is TGCGCCAGCAGCCCTACCGGACAGTCGAACACTGAAGCTTTCTTT. The full variable domain, with the rest looked up from reference TRBV5-1 and TRBJ1-1, is KAGVTQTPRYLIKTRGQQVTLSCSPISGHRSVSWYQQTPGQGLQFLFEYFSETQRNKGNFPGRFSGRQFSNSRSEMNVSTLELGDSALYLCASSPTGQSNTEAFFGQGTRLTVV.

The chain employs TRBV5-1 and TRBJ1-1; D remains ambiguous. The CDR3 length is 15 residues. In germline, CDR1 is SGHRS, CDR2 YFSETQ. The germline V and J ends were trimmed by 4 bases and 2 bases, with 15 bases remaining between them. CDR3 loop: CASSVSAQINTEAFF. CDR3 DNA sequence: TGCGCCAGCAGCGTCTCGGCGCAGATCAACACTGAAGCTTTCTTT.

The rearrangement uses TRBV12-3 or TRBV12-4 and TRBJ2-7; D may be TRBD2 (5 bases). This CDR3 contains 12 residues. V was pared by 6 bases and J by 4 bases, with 10 bases between. For the CDR3, the DNA is TGTGCCAGCAGACTAGGGCAGTACGAGCAGTACTTC. Its translation: CASRLGQYEQYF.

V is TRBV7-2 and J is TRBJ1-6; no reliable D call. CDR1 and CDR2 from the germline V gene are SGHTA and FQGNSA. Trimming stripped 3 bases from V and 7 bases from J, with 13 bases between. The CDR3 totals 15 residues. The CDR3 sequence: CASSLNSFRNSPLHF. The CDR3 DNA reads as TGTGCCAGCAGCTTGAATTCTTTTAGGAATTCACCCCTCCACTTT.

This sequence joins TRBV30 and TRBJ2-7, with 12 bases matching TRBD2. V lost 2 bases to trimming and J lost 2 bases; unmatched junction nucleotides: 1. The CDR3 extends over 14 amino acids. CDR1 and CDR2 from the germline V gene are GTSNPN and SVGIG (reference sequence). CDR3 loop: CAWSLAGGPYEQYF. The CDR3 region has the DNA TGTGCCTGGAGTCTAGCGGGGGGGCCCTACGAGCAGTACTTC.

The rearrangement uses TRBV12-3 or TRBV12-4 and TRBJ1-2; 7 nucleotides line up with TRBD1. The V gene end was trimmed by 6 bases and the J gene end by 4 bases; junction bases not matched to a gene: 2. The CDR3 runs to 12 residues. The CDR3 here is CASRNRGYGYTF. The DNA for the CDR3 is TGTGCCAGCAGGAACAGGGGCTATGGCTACACCTTC.

This clone was seen only a few times. The chain recombines TRBV2 with TRBJ2-7, with D tentatively TRBD1 or TRBD2 (5 bases each). Germline V gives CDR1 SNHLY, CDR2 FYNNEI. V lost 6 bases to trimming and J lost 6 bases, with 15 bases between them. This CDR3 spans 13 amino acids. CDR3 in amino acids: CASSRDQNREQYF. In nucleotides, the CDR3 is TGTGCCAGCAGCCGGGACCAGAATCGCGAGCAGTACTTC.

The CDR3 loop reads CASSLGGDLSGNTIYF. CDR3 DNA: TGTGCCAGCAGCTTAGGCGGGGACTTATCTGGAAACACCATATATTTT. This chain uses TRBV11-2 with TRBJ1-3; D perhaps matches TRBD1 (5 bases). Germline V gene data show CDR1 as SGHAT and CDR2 as FQNNGV. CDR3 length: 16 amino acids. V was trimmed by 1 base and J by 1 base, leaving 11 bases between them.

V usage is TRBV12-3 or TRBV12-4 and J usage is TRBJ1-1; TRBD1 might be the D (5 bases). There are 13 residues in the CDR3. V lost 3 bases, J lost 8 bases, and 13 bases lay in between. As DNA, the CDR3 is TGTGCCAGCAGTTTCCAGGGAGAGGGGGAAGCTTTCTTT. Its protein is CASSFQGEGEAFF.

CDR3 region: CASSYSPQGGTGELFF. CDR3 nucleotide sequence: TGTGCCAGCAGTTACTCGCCACAGGGGGGGACCGGGGAGCTGTTTTTT. This chain connects TRBV6-5 to TRBJ2-2; D is perhaps TRBD1 (8 bases). The CDR3 totals 16 residues. V was trimmed by 0 bases and J by 5 bases, leaving 13 bases between them. Germline V gene sequence: CDR1 MNHEY, CDR2 SVGAGI.

The chain combines TRBV2 with TRBJ2-1, with 12 bases fitting TRBD2. V gave up 10 bases and J gave up 14 bases; unmatched junction bases: 15. This CDR3 comprises 14 residues. Germline CDR1 and CDR2: SNHLY and FYNNEI. This CDR3 reads CAIPGTSGPLPEFF. The CDR3 coding sequence is TGTGCCATCCCCGGGACTAGCGGGCCGTTGCCCGAGTTCTTC.

The DNA for the CDR3 is TGCGCCAGCAGTGAACACCGCGTTTCCACCCAAGAGACCCAGTACTTC. This codes for CASSEHRVSTQETQYF. The rearrangement joins TRBV10-1 to TRBJ2-5; D call uncertain. The germline V gene encodes CDR1 WNHNN and CDR2 SYGVQD (reference sequence). This CDR3 has 16 residues. V was shortened by 3 bases and J by 1 base, with 15 bases between the two germline ends.

V is TRBV29-1 and J is TRBJ2-7; D is unclear. The length of the CDR3 is 11 residues. V lost 6 bases and J 2 bases, leaving 8 bases between the germline ends. Looked up from germline, CDR1 is SQVTM and CDR2 is ANQGSEA. The DNA for the CDR3 is TGCAGCGTGAAGGAACCCTACGAGCAGTACTTC. Its protein is CSVKEPYEQYF.

The gene calls are TRBV7-9 and TRBJ1-4; D perhaps matches TRBD1 (5 bases). Germline CDR1 reads SEHNR; CDR2 reads FQNEAQ (reference sequence). The V end was cut by 5 bases, the J end by 6 bases, with 13 bases between. The CDR3 loop spans 14 amino acids. In DNA form, the CDR3 reads TGTGCCAGCAGCGAACATGGGGGGTATGAAAAACTGTTTTTT. It encodes CASSEHGGYEKLFF.

Only one count was recorded for this clone. This sequence joins TRBV3-1 (or the pseudogene TRBV3-2) and TRBJ1-1, with D maybe TRBD1 (5 bases). The CDR3 consists of 14 residues. V was shortened by 3 bases and J by 4 bases, with 12 bases between the two germline ends. CDR1 LGHDT and CDR2 YNNKEL come from the germline V gene (reference sequence). The CDR3 is CASSQWGEITEAFF. As DNA, the CDR3 is TGTGCCAGCAGCCAGTGGGGGGAGATCACTGAAGCTTTCTTT.